Below are 7 T cell receptor beta chains sequenced from a single sample in a study of blood T cell repertoires in COVID-19. Assay: immunoSEQ multiplex PCR; the TCRdb copy retains only in-frame clones and omits some. The profile covers about 42,000 clones, with around four fifths appearing a single time and 5% to 7% taken by the ten largest. Input material: peripheral blood. These receptors all stem from a man aged 50 or older with active COVID-19.

The V call is TRBV3-1 (or the pseudogene TRBV3-2), the J call TRBJ2-1, with 9 bases matching TRBD1. After removal of 1 base from V and 7 bases from J, the junction contained 8 bases not matched to a gene. Germline CDR1 is LGHDT and CDR2 is YNNKEL (reference sequence). The CDR3 is 16 amino acids. The CDR3 DNA follows: TGTGCCAGCAGCCAAGCGGCCGGGACAGGGAGGAATGAGCAGTTCTTC. This codes for CASSQAAGTGRNEQFF.

The chain uses TRBV11-3 and TRBJ1-2; 9 positions match TRBD1. This CDR3 is 11 amino acids long. Trimming took 2 bases from V and 13 from J; bases not matched to a gene: 2. CDR1 and CDR2 from the germline V gene are SGHNT and YENEEA. The CDR3 DNA reads TGTGCCAGCAGCTTACGGGACAGGGTCACCTTC. This encodes CASSLRDRVTF.

This clone showed up just once. The chain links TRBV3-1 (or the pseudogene TRBV3-2) to TRBJ1-2; D is possibly TRBD1 (5 bases). Trimming removed 4 bases from V and 3 bases from J, with 15 bases in between. CDR3 length equals 15 residues. Germline loops: CDR1 LGHDT, CDR2 YNNKEL (reference sequence). CDR3 residues: CASSPPRWGDYGYTF. Written as DNA, the CDR3 is TGTGCCAGCAGCCCCCCGCGATGGGGCGACTATGGCTACACCTTC.

The rearrangement links TRBV18 to TRBJ1-1; weak D call: TRBD1 (5 bases). From germline, CDR1 is KGHSH and CDR2 LQKENI. Trimming removed 4 bases at V and 0 bases at J, with 9 bases between. This CDR3 comprises 14 residues. The CDR3 nucleotides read TGTGCCAGCTCACAGGGGATTTTGAACACTGAAGCTTTCTTT. Its translation: CASSQGILNTEAFF.

V usage is TRBV6-2 or TRBV6-3 and J usage is TRBJ2-7, with TRBD2 as a possible D gene (5 bases). Trimming cost V 6 bases and J 4 bases, with 13 bases left between them. From germline, CDR1 is MNHEY and CDR2 SVGEGT. CDR3 length: 13 residues. The CDR3 DNA reads as TGTGCCAGCAGCTCGGCTCGACTATACGAGCAGTACTTC. Translated: CASSSARLYEQYF.

The chain couples TRBV6-2 or TRBV6-3 to TRBJ2-1, with 9 bases matching TRBD2. V lost 4 bases, J lost 7 bases, and 11 bases stayed unmatched. Germline V gives CDR1 MNHEY, CDR2 SVGEGT. The CDR3 is 16 residues long. The CDR3 bases are TGTGCCAGCAGTTCCCGGCGGGGGGGCGGGCGGAATGAGCAGTTCTTC. The encoded protein is CASSSRRGGGRNEQFF.

This clone was seen just once. The chain combines TRBV3-1 (or the pseudogene TRBV3-2) with TRBJ1-3, with TRBD1 identical over 8 bases. J was trimmed by 3 bases and V by 2 bases; bases with no gene match: 9. Germline CDR1 and CDR2: LGHDT and YNNKEL (reference sequence). This CDR3 is built from 17 residues. The CDR3 spells CASSQYGQGMIGNTIYF. The CDR3 DNA sequence: TGTGCCAGCAGCCAATACGGACAGGGCATGATTGGAAACACCATATATTTT.